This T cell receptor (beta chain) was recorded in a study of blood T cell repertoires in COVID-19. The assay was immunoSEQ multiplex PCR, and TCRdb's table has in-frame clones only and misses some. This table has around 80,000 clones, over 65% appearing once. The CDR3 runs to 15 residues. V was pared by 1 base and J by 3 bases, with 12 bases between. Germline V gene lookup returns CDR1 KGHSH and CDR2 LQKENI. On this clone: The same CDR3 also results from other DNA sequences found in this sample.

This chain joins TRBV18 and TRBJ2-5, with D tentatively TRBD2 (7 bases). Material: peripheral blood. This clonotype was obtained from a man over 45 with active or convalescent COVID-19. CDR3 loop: CASSPLKGGEETQYF. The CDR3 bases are TGTGCCAGCTCACCACTTAAAGGGGGGGAAGAGACCCAGTACTTC.